Following are 4 T cell receptor beta chains from one sample sequenced in a study of T-cell reconstitution after alpha-beta-depleted transplantation in children. Unique molecular identifiers were used to barcode this TCRbeta library. TCRdb independently ran MiXCR on the PCR reads; one entry per CDR3 protein. The sample carries 500,000 or so distinct CDR3 sequences, 32% recorded once. The sequencing here drew on PBMCs from the stem cell graft donor, taken from the stem cell graft. These receptors all come from a human donor who donated a stem cell graft to a child with aplastic anemia.

This rearrangement joins TRBV6-1 to TRBJ2-7; tentatively, D is TRBD1 (5 bases). Trimming left V 5 bases short and J 2 bases short, with 22 bases between. Germline V CDR1 and CDR2: MNHNS, SASEGT. This CDR3 is built from 17 residues. The CDR3, as DNA: TGTGCCAGCAGTCTGACCTTGCAGGGTAAAGGGCCCTACGAGCAGTACTTC. This sequence encodes CASSLTLQGKGPYEQYF.

This rearrangement joins TRBV7-9 to TRBJ2-7; 14 nucleotides line up with TRBD2. V lost 5 bases and J lost 6; bases outside the gene matches: 9. The CDR3 totals 16 residues. The V gene's germline CDR1 is SEHNR and CDR2 FQNEAQ (reference sequence). For the CDR3, the DNA is TGTGCCAGCAGCCCACCGGGACTAGCGGGAGCGGCCGAGCAGTACTTC. Its protein is CASSPPGLAGAAEQYF.

V and J are TRBV25-1 and TRBJ2-2; 10 bases are shared with TRBD2. Looked up from germline, CDR1 is MGHDK and CDR2 is SYGVNS. The CDR3 sequence is 15 residues long. V shed 2 bases and J 6 bases; nucleotides not matched to a gene: 3. This chain's CDR3 is CASSESGRAPGELFF. CDR3 sequence (DNA): TGTGCCAGCAGTGAAAGCGGGAGGGCCCCCGGGGAGCTGTTTTTT.

As to this clonotype: No conserved phenylalanine or tryptophan is present at the end of the CDR3, so a read error is the likely explanation. The chain employs TRBV11-3 and TRBJ1-4; D may be TRBD1 (6 bases). Trimming removed 1 base from V and 8 bases from J, with 14 bases in between. Looked up from germline, CDR1 is SGHNT and CDR2 is YENEEA. This CDR3 comprises 15 residues. CDR3 loop: CASSLVGGRGEKLFL. Written as DNA, the CDR3 is TGTGCCAGCAGCTTAGTGGGGGGGCGAGGGGAAAAACTGTTTTTG.